Below, one T cell receptor beta chain is given with its context. Here immunoSEQ multiplex PCR was the method, and the copy in TCRdb shows in-frame clones only, minus some. The table lists tens of thousands of clones, roughly 94% of them singletons. The data are from a study of T cell changes during pregnancy in multiple sclerosis. The clonotype originates from a female donor with multiple sclerosis, enrolled in a pregnancy study. The sample was CD8+ T cells from peripheral blood mononuclear cells, taken before pregnancy.

CDR3 amino acids: CASSPFSGISSYEQYF. The CDR3 DNA reads TGTGCCAGCAGTCCGTTTAGCGGGATTAGCTCCTACGAGCAGTACTTC. The J gene is TRBJ2-7, the V gene TRBV27; 8 bases map to TRBD2. The CDR3 covers 16 residues. Germline lookup yields CDR1 MNHEY and CDR2 SMNVEV (reference sequence). Unmatched junction bases numbered 9, after V lost 5 bases and J lost 0 bases.